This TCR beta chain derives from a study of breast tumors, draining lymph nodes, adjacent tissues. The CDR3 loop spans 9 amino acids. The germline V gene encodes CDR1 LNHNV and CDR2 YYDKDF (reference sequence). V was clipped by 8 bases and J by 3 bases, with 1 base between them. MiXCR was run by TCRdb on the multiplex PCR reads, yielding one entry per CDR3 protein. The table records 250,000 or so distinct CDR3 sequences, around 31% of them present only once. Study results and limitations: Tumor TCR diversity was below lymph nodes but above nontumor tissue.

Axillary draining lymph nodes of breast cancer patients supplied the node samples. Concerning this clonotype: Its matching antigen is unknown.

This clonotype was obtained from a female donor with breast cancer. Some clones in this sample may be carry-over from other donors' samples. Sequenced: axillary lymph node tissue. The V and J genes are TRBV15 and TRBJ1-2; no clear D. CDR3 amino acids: CATHYGYTF. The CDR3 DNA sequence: TGTGCCACCCACTATGGCTACACCTTC. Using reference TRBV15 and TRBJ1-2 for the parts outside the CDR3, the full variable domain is DAMVIQNPRYQVTQFGKPVTLSCSQTLNHNVMYWYQQKSSQAPKLLFHYYDKDFNNEADTPDNFQSRRPNTSFCFLDIRSPGLGDTAMYLCATHYGYTFGSGTRLTVV.